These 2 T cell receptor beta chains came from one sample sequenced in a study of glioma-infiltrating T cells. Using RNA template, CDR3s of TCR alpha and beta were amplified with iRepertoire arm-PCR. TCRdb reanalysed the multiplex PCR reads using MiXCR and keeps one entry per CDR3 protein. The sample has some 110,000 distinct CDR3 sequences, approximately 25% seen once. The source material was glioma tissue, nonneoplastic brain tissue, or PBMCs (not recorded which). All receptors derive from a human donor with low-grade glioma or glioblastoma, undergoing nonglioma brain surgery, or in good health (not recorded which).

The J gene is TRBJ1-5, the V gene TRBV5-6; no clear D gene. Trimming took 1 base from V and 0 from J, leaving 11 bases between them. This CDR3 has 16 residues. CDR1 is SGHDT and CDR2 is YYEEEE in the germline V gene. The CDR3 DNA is TGTGCCAGCAGCTTGTTCTCTGTTTATAGCAATCAGCCCCAGCATTTT. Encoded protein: CASSLFSVYSNQPQHF.

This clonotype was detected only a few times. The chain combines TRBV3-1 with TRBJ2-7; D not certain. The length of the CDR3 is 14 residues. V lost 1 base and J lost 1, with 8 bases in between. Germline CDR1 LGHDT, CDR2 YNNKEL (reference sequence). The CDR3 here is CASSQGPDSYEQYF. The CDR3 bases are TGTGCCAGCAGCCAAGGTCCAGATTCCTACGAGCAGTACTTC.